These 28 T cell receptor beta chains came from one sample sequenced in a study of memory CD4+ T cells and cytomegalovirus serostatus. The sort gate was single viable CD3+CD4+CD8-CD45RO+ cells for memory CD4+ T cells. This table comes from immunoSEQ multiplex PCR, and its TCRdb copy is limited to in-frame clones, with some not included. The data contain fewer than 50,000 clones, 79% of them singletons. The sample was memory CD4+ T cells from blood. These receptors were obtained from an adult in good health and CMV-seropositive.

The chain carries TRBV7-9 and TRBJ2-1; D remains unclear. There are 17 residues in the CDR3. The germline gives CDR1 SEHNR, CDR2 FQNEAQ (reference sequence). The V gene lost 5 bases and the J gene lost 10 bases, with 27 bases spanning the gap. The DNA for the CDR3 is TGTGCCAGCAGCCCCTCCTGGACCGATCCGGGCCCAAGGGAGCAGTTCTTC. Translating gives CASSPSWTDPGPREQFF.

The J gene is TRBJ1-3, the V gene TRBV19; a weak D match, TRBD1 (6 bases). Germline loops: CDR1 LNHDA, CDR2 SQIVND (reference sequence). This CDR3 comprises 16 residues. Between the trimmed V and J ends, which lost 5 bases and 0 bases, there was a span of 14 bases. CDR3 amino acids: CASSLDRIYSGNTIYF. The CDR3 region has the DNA TGTGCCAGTAGTCTTGACAGGATCTACTCTGGAAACACCATATATTTT.

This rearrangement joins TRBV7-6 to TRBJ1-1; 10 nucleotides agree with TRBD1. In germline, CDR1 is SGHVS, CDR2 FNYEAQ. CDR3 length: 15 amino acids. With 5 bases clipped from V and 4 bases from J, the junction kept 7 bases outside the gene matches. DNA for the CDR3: TGTGCCAGCAGCCCGACAGGGGGCGGGAGCACTGAAGCTTTCTTT. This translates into CASSPTGGGSTEAFF.

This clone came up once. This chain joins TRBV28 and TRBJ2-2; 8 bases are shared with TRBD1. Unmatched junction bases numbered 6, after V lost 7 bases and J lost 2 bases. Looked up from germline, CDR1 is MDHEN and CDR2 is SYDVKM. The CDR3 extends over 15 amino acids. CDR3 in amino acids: CASITGQGNTGELFF. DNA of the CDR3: TGTGCCAGCATTACAGGACAGGGAAACACCGGGGAGCTGTTTTTT.

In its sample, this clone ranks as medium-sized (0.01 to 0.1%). The CDR3 DNA sequence: TGCGCCAGCAGCCAAGAATACAGGATTACCTATGGCTACACCTTC. Its translation is CASSQEYRITYGYTF. This chain uses TRBV4-1 with TRBJ1-2; D is possibly TRBD1 (5 bases). With 0 bases removed from V and 4 bases from J, the gap between germline ends came to 12 bases. In germline, CDR1 is MGHRA, CDR2 YSYEKL. This CDR3 is 15 amino acids long.

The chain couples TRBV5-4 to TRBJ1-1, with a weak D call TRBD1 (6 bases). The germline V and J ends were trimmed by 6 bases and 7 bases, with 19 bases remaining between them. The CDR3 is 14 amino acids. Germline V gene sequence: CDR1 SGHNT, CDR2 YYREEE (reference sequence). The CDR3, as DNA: TGTGCCAGCACCCCCGAGCAGGGGTCCAATGAAGCTTTCTTT. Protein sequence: CASTPEQGSNEAFF.

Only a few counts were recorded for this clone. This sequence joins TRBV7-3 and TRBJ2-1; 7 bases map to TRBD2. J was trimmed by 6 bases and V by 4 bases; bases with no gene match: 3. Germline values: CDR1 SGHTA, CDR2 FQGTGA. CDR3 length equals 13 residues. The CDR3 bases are TGTGCCAGCAGCTACAAGCGGGGCAATGAGCAGTTCTTC. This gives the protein CASSYKRGNEQFF.

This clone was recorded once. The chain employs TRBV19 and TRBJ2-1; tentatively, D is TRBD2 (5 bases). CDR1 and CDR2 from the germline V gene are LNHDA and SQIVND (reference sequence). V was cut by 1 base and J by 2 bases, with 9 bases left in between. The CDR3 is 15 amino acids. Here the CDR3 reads CASSIGTLPYNEQFF. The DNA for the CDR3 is TGTGCCAGTAGTATAGGGACTTTACCCTACAATGAGCAGTTCTTC. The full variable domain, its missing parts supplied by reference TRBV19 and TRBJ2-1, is DGGITQSPKYLFRKEGQNVTLSCEQNLNHDAMYWYRQDPGQGLRLIYYSQIVNDFQKGDIAEGYSVSREKKESFPLTVTSAQKNPTAFYLCASSIGTLPYNEQFFGPGTRLTVL.

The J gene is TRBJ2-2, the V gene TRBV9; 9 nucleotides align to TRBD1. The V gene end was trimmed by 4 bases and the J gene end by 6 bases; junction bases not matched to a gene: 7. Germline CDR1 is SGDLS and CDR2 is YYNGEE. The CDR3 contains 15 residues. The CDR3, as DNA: TGTGCCAGCAGCCCTGGGACAGGGTGGTCCGGGGAGCTGTTTTTT. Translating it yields CASSPGTGWSGELFF.

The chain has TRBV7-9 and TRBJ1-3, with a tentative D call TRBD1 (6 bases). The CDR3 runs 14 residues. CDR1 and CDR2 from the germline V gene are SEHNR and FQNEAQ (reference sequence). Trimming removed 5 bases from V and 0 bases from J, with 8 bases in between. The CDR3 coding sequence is TGTGCCAGCAGCCGGGACAACTCTGGAAACACCATATATTTT. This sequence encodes CASSRDNSGNTIYF.

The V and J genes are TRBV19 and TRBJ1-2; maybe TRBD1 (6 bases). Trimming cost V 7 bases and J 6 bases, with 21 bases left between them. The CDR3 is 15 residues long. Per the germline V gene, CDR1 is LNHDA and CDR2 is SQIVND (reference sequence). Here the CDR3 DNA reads TGTGCCAGTACTCCCCGGCAGGGTCAGGGGCATGGCTACACCTTC. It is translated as CASTPRQGQGHGYTF. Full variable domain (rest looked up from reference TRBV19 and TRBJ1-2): DGGITQSPKYLFRKEGQNVTLSCEQNLNHDAMYWYRQDPGQGLRLIYYSQIVNDFQKGDIAEGYSVSREKKESFPLTVTSAQKNPTAFYLCASTPRQGQGHGYTFGSGTRLTVV.

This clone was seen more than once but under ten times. The CDR3: CASSLVGSQPQHF. The CDR3 DNA is TGTGCCAGCAGCTTAGTTGGGAGTCAGCCCCAGCATTTT. This chain connects TRBV7-2 to TRBJ1-5; D not resolved. V lost 1 base, J lost 6 bases, and 7 bases lay in between. Germline V CDR1 and CDR2: SGHTA, FQGNSA. CDR3 length equals 13 residues. Using reference TRBV7-2 and TRBJ1-5 for the parts outside the CDR3, the full variable domain is GAGVSQSPSNKVTEKGKDVELRCDPISGHTALYWYRQSLGQGLEFLIYFQGNSAPDKSGLPSDRFSAERTGGSVSTLTIQRTQQEDSAVYLCASSLVGSQPQHFGDGTRLSIL.

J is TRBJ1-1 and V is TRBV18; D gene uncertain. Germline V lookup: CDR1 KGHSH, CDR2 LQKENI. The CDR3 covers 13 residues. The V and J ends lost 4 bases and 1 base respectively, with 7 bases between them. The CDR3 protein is CASSLKENTEAFF. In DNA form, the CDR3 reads TGTGCCAGCTCACTTAAGGAGAACACTGAAGCTTTCTTT. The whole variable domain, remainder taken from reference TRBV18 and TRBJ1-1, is NAGVMQNPRHLVRRRGQEARLRCSPMKGHSHVYWYRQLPEEGLKFMVYLQKENIIDESGMPKERFSAEFPKEGPSILRIQQVVRGDSAAYFCASSLKENTEAFFGQGTRLTVV.

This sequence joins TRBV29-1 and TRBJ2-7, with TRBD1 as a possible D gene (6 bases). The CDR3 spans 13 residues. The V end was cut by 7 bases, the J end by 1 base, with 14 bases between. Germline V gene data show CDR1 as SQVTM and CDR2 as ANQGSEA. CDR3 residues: CSAYRVGSYEQYF. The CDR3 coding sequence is TGCAGCGCTTACAGGGTTGGGTCCTACGAGCAGTACTTC.

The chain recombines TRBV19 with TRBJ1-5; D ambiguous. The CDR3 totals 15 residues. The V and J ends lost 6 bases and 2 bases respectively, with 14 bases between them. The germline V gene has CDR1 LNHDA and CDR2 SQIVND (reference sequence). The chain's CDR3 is CASRGHKDRNQPQHF. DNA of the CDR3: TGTGCCAGTAGGGGCCACAAGGACCGCAATCAGCCCCAGCATTTT.

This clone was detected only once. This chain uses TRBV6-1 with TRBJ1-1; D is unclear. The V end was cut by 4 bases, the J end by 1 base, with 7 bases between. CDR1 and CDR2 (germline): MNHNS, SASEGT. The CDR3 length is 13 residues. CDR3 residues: CASSGHWNTEAFF. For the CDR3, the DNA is TGTGCCAGCAGTGGACACTGGAACACTGAAGCTTTCTTT.

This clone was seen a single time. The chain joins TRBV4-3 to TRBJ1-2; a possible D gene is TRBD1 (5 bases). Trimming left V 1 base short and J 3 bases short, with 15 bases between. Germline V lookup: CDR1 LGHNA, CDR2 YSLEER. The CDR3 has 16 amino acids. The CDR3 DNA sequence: TGCGCCAGCAGCCAAGCTGTTACAGGTCTTCACTATGGCTACACCTTC. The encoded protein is CASSQAVTGLHYGYTF.

CDR3 residues: CASSPPGTPGYGYTF. In nucleotides, the CDR3 is TGTGCCAGCTCACCACCAGGGACCCCAGGGTATGGCTACACCTTC. The chain employs TRBV18 and TRBJ1-2, with a tentative D call TRBD1 (5 bases). Germline CDR1 is KGHSH and CDR2 is LQKENI. The CDR3 contains 15 residues. Trimming removed 0 bases from V and 5 bases from J, with 13 bases in between. The full variable domain, completed using reference TRBV18 and TRBJ1-2, is NAGVMQNPRHLVRRRGQEARLRCSPMKGHSHVYWYRQLPEEGLKFMVYLQKENIIDESGMPKERFSAEFPKEGPSILRIQQVVRGDSAAYFCASSPPGTPGYGYTFGSGTRLTVV.

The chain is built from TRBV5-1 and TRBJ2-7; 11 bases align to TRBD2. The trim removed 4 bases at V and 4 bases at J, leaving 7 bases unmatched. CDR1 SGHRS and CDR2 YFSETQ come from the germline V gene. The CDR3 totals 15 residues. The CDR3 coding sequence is TGCGCCAGCAGCGTCAGACTAGCGGGACCATACGAGCAGTACTTC. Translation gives CASSVRLAGPYEQYF. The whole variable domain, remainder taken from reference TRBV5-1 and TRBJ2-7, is KAGVTQTPRYLIKTRGQQVTLSCSPISGHRSVSWYQQTPGQGLQFLFEYFSETQRNKGNFPGRFSGRQFSNSRSEMNVSTLELGDSALYLCASSVRLAGPYEQYFGPGTRLTVT.

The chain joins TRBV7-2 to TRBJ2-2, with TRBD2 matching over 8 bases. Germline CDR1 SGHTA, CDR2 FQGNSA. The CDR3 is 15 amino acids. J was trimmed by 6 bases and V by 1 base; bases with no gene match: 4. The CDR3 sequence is CASSLEGLAPGELFF. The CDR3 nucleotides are TGTGCCAGCAGCTTAGAAGGACTAGCACCCGGGGAGCTGTTTTTT.

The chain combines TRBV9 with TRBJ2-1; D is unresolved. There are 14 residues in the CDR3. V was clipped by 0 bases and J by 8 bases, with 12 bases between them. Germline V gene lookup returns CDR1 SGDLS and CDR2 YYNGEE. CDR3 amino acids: CASSVGRYGHEQFF. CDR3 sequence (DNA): TGTGCCAGCAGCGTAGGGCGTTATGGCCATGAGCAGTTCTTC.

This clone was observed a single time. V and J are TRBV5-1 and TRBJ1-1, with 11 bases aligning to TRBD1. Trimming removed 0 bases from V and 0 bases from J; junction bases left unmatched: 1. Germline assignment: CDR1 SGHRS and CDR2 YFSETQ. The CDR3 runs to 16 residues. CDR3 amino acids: CASSLGGQGVNTEAFF. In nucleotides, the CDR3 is TGCGCCAGCAGCTTGGGGGGACAGGGGGTGAACACTGAAGCTTTCTTT. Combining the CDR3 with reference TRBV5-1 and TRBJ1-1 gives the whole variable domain KAGVTQTPRYLIKTRGQQVTLSCSPISGHRSVSWYQQTPGQGLQFLFEYFSETQRNKGNFPGRFSGRQFSNSRSEMNVSTLELGDSALYLCASSLGGQGVNTEAFFGQGTRLTVV.

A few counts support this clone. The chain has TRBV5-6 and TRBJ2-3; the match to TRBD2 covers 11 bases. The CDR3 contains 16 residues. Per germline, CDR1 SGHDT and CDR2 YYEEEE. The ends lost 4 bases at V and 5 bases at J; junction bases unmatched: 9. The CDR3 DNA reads TGTGCCAGCAGCGCTTTGGGTGGGACTAGCGGAGATACGCAGTATTTT. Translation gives CASSALGGTSGDTQYF.

CDR3: CASRLADTVGELFF. Written as DNA, the CDR3 is TGTGCCAGCAGACTAGCGGACACGGTCGGGGAGCTGTTTTTT. The chain recombines TRBV6-6 with TRBJ2-2, with TRBD2 matching 8 bases. CDR3 length equals 14 residues. The J segment lost 7 bases and the V segment lost 6 bases, leaving 7 bases of the junction unmatched. Looked up from germline, CDR1 is MNHNY and CDR2 is SVGAGI (reference sequence).

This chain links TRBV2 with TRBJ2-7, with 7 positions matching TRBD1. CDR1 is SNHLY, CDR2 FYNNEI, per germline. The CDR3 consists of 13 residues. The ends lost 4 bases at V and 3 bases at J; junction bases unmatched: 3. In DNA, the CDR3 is TGTGCCAGCAGTGTGGACAGGAGCTACGAGCAGTACTTC. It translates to CASSVDRSYEQYF.

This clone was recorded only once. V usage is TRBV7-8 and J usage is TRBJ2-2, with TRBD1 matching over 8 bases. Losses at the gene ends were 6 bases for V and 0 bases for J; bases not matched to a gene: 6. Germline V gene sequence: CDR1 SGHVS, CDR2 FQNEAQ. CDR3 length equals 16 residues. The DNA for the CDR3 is TGTGCCAGCAGTCAACTGACAGGGGCGAACACCGGGGAGCTGTTTTTT. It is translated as CASSQLTGANTGELFF.

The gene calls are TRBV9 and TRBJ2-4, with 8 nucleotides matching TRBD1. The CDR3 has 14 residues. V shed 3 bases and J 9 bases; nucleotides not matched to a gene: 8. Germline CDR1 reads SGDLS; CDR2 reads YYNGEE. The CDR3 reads CASSGDSGGSIQYF. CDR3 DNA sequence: TGTGCCAGCAGCGGAGATTCAGGGGGCTCCATTCAGTACTTC.

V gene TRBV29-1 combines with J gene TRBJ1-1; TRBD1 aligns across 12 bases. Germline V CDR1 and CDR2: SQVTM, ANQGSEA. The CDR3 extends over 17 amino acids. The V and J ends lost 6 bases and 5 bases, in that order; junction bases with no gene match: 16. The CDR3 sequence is CSVDMGQGASPGTEAFF. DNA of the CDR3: TGCAGCGTCGATATGGGACAGGGGGCGTCCCCGGGGACTGAAGCTTTCTTT. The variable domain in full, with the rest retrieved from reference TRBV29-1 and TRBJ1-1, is SAVISQKPSRDICQRGTSLTIQCQVDSQVTMMFWYRQQPGQSLTLIATANQGSEATYESGFVIDKFPISRPNLTFSTLTVSNMSPEDSSIYLCSVDMGQGASPGTEAFFGQGTRLTVV.